The clone carrying this T cell receptor (beta chain) was recorded at least ten times. A read error is possible here, since a much larger clone lies one base away. Patients included in sequencing had previously demonstrated CD8+CD57+ cell expansion by flow cytometry. All patients were therapy-naive when blood was sampled. The sample belongs to a study of CD8+CD57+ T cells in acquired aplastic anemia. Across the whole study: Sorted cells (CD4+ and CD8+) yielded DNA amounts that averaged roughly 3.5 ug.

Trimming pared 4 bases from V and 2 bases from J, leaving 3 bases between. Germline CDR1 and CDR2: SGHAT and FQNNGV. The CDR3 sequence is 11 residues long. According to the study, genomic DNA was the template for TCR beta VDJ and CDR3 profiling. MiXCR, run by TCRdb on the reads, gives a single entry per CDR3 protein. The repertoire holds over 150,000 distinct CDR3 sequences, with 48% as singletons. The clonotype comes from a human donor with aplastic anemia. The sample taken for sequencing was sorted CD4+, CD8+, or CD8+CD57+ T cells (not recorded which) from PBMCs. V usage is TRBV11-2 and J usage is TRBJ2-7; D remains ambiguous. The CDR3 sequence: CASSSTYEQYF. DNA of the CDR3: TGTGCCAGCAGCTCCACCTACGAGCAGTACTTC.